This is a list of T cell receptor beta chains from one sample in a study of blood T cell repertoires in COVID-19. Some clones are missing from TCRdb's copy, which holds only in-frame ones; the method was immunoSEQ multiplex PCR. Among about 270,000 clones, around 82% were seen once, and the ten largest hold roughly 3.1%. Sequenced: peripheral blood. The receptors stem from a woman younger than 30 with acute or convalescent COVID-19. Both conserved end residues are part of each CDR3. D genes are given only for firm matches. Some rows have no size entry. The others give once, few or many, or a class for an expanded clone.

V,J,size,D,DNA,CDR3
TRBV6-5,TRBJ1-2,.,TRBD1,TGTGCCAGCAGGCCGGGACAGGGACCCTATGGCTACACCTTC,CASRPGQGPYGYTF
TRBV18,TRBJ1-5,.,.,TGTGCCAGCTCCCCGACTTTGAACGATCAGCCCCAGCATTTT,CASSPTLNDQPQHF
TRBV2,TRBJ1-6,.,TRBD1,TGTGCCAGCAGGGCAATCCGGGACAGTAATTCACCCCTCCACTTT,CASRAIRDSNSPLHF
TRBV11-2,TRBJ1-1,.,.,TGTGCCAGCAGCGTAGGAGGGGGCACTGAAGCTTTCTTT,CASSVGGGTEAFF
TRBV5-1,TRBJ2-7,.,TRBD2,TGCGCCAGCAGCCCTACGCTAGCGGGAGGAATGGCGTTGGGTTTCGAGCAGTACTTC,CASSPTLAGGMALGFEQYF
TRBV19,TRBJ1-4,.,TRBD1,TGTGCCAGTAGTATCGGATGGCAGGGGGTTGAAAAACTGTTTTTT,CASSIGWQGVEKLFF
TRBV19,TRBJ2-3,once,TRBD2,TGTGCCAGTAGTAACCCAGCGGGAGAGTCGTCGGATACGCAGTATTTT,CASSNPAGESSDTQYF
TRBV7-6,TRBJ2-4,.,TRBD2,TGTGCCAGCAGCCTAGGCCCCGGGACTAGCGTAAACATTCAGTACTTC,CASSLGPGTSVNIQYF
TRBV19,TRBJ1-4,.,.,TGTGCCAGTAGTATACGTAACCGACAGGTCCCTAATGAAAAACTGTTTTTT,CASSIRNRQVPNEKLFF
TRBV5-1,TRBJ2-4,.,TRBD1,TGCGCCAGCAGCCGGGACAGGGGGGAGACCAAAAACATTCAGTACTTC,CASSRDRGETKNIQYF
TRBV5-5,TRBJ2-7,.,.,TGTGCCAGCAGCTTGGTTGGAGGGGGCGGGTACGAGCAGTACTTC,CASSLVGGGGYEQYF
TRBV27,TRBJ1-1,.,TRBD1,TGTGCCAGCAGTTTTCCGGGACAGGGGGCAGTGGCTTTCTTT,CASSFPGQGAVAFF
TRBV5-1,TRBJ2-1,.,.,TGCGCCAGCAGCTTAAACAGGGGGGGCTACAATGAGCAGTTCTTC,CASSLNRGGYNEQFF
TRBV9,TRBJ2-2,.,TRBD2,TGTGCCAGCAGCGTCCTCCCGGGGAGGGTGCTCACCGGGGAGCTGTTTTTT,CASSVLPGRVLTGELFF
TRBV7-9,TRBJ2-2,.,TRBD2,TGTGCCAGCAGCCTCGGGGGGAGCACTAGCAACACCGGGGAGCTGTTTTTT,CASSLGGSTSNTGELFF
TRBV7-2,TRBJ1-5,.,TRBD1,TGTGCCAGCAGCTTAAACAGGGGGGTTGGTCAGCCCCAGCATTTT,CASSLNRGVGQPQHF
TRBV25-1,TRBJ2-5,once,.,TGTGCCAGCGGGCAGGTTGACCAAGAGACCCAGTACTTC,CASGQVDQETQYF
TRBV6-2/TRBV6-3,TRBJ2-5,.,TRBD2,TGTGCCAGCAGTTACCCGCGGGGGGCTTGGGAGACCCAGTACTTC,CASSYPRGAWETQYF
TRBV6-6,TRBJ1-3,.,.,TGTGCCAGCAGGGATGCAGGGCGGTCTCGGGACACCATATATTTT,CASRDAGRSRDTIYF
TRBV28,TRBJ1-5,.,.,TGTGCCAGCAGTCCCACACAGGGTTTCGGCAATCAGCCCCAGCATTTT,CASSPTQGFGNQPQHF
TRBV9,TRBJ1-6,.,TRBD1,TGTGCCAGCAGCGTAGGGGAAGGGGCAGGGGGTAGGAATTCACCCCTCCACTTT,CASSVGEGAGGRNSPLHF
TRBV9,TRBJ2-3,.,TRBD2,TGTGCCAGCAGCGCGGGAGGGGGACTAGCGTCCACAGATACGCAGTATTTT,CASSAGGGLASTDTQYF
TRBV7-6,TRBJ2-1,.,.,TGTGCCAGCAAAACCCGGGCAGGGGATGAGCAGTTCTTC,CASKTRAGDEQFF
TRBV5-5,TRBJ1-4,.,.,TGTGCCAGCAGCTACCCCCAGGGGGAAAAACTGTTTTTT,CASSYPQGEKLFF
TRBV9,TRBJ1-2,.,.,TGTGCCAGCAGCGTAACTGAGAACTATGGCTACACCTTC,CASSVTENYGYTF
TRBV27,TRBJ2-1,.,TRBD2,TGTGCCAGCAGGACTAGCGGGAGAGGTGGTGGTCAGTTCTTC,CASRTSGRGGGQFF
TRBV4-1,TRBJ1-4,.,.,TGCGCCAGCAGCGAAAGCAGGGCAAGAGATGAAAAACTGTTTTTT,CASSESRARDEKLFF
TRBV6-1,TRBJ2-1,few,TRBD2,TGTGCCAGCAGTGAACGGTTGGGGCTAGCGGGACCCAGCTCCTACAATGAGCAGTTCTTC,CASSERLGLAGPSSYNEQFF
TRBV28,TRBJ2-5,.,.,TGTGCCAGCAGTTTAGGGCTCCAAGAGACCCAGTACTTC,CASSLGLQETQYF